The 2 T cell receptor beta chains reported below all come from one sample, sequenced in a study of post-analysis software for immune sequencing data. No antigen has been identified for these receptors. Study-wide results and caveats: Patients showed TRBV5-6, TRBV5-1 and TRBV20-1 among roughly five TRBV segments more frequent than in controls.

Prepared libraries of TCR beta cDNA carried unique molecular identifiers. TCRdb analysed the PCR reads with MiXCR anew, one entry per CDR3 protein. The sample gives roughly 650,000 distinct CDR3 sequences, 55% to 60% of which show up once; 11% is in the top ten. The sequenced sample was blood. These receptors came from a girl aged 2 to 9 with multiple sclerosis.

The J gene is TRBJ1-5, the V gene TRBV11-2, with D maybe TRBD1 (5 bases). CDR3 length: 15 residues. Trimming cost V 5 bases and J 1 base, with 12 bases left between them. Germline CDR1 and CDR2: SGHAT and FQNNGV. CDR3: CASSPGTLSNQPQHF. The CDR3 DNA reads TGTGCCAGCAGCCCCGGGACCTTGAGCAATCAGCCCCAGCATTTT. The variable domain in full, with the rest retrieved from reference TRBV11-2 and TRBJ1-5, is EAGVAQSPRYKIIEKRQSVAFWCNPISGHATLYWYQQILGQGPKLLIQFQNNGVVDDSQLPKDRFSAERLKGVDSTLKIQPAKLEDSAVYLCASSPGTLSNQPQHFGDGTRLSIL.

The rearrangement uses TRBV4-1 and TRBJ2-1; 10 nucleotides match TRBD2. CDR1 and CDR2 from the germline V gene are MGHRA and YSYEKL. The CDR3 sequence is 16 residues long. The ends lost 4 bases at V and 8 bases at J; junction bases unmatched: 11. CDR3 sequence: CASSPQTSGLRDEQFF. Written as DNA, the CDR3 is TGCGCCAGCAGCCCCCAGACTAGCGGGTTGAGGGATGAGCAGTTCTTC.